These 11 T cell receptor beta chains came from one sample sequenced in a study of identical twins. TCRdb re-derived calls from the 5' RACE reads in MiXCR, one entry per CDR3 protein. This sample has 400,000 to 550,000 distinct CDR3 sequences, with around an eighth found just once. The same data also went into a second study, on yellow fever vaccine responses in identical twins.

Sequencing was carried out using CD4+ T cells sorted from blood. Source of these receptors: a woman aged 18-35 years in good health.

This clonotype appeared many times. The rearrangement uses TRBV11-2 and TRBJ2-3; 10 nucleotides match TRBD2. V gave up 1 base and J gave up 2 bases; unmatched junction bases: 6. The CDR3 has 17 amino acids. The V gene's germline CDR1 is SGHAT and CDR2 FQNNGV. The CDR3 bases are TGTGCCAGCAGCTTAGGGGTTAGCGGGGGGTTCACAGATACGCAGTATTTT. Its protein product is CASSLGVSGGFTDTQYF. Supplemented by reference TRBV11-2 and TRBJ2-3, the full variable domain reads EAGVAQSPRYKIIEKRQSVAFWCNPISGHATLYWYQQILGQGPKLLIQFQNNGVVDDSQLPKDRFSAERLKGVDSTLKIQPAKLEDSAVYLCASSLGVSGGFTDTQYFGPGTRLTVL.

The chain joins TRBV28 to TRBJ2-2; 9 bases align to TRBD1. After removal of 5 bases from V and 5 bases from J, the junction contained 12 bases not matched to a gene. Per the germline V gene, CDR1 is MDHEN and CDR2 is SYDVKM. The CDR3 sequence is 17 residues long. Written as DNA, the CDR3 is TGTGCCAGCAGTCGGACAGGGGTCGGCCGTTCTACCGGGGAGCTGTTTTTT. It codes for CASSRTGVGRSTGELFF.

This clonotype was seen many times. The V call is TRBV20-1, the J call TRBJ1-1; D perhaps matches TRBD1 (6 bases). From germline, CDR1 is DFQATT and CDR2 SNEGSKA (reference sequence). The CDR3 is 13 residues long. Trimming took 7 bases from V and 2 from J, leaving 14 bases between them. DNA for the CDR3: TGCAGTGTAAGGGCCAGGGGCAACACTGAAGCTTTCTTT. Protein: CSVRARGNTEAFF.

The chain recombines TRBV18 with TRBJ2-7, with D possibly TRBD2 on 6 matching bases. Looked up from germline, CDR1 is KGHSH and CDR2 is LQKENI. V shed 0 bases and J shed 3 bases, with 9 bases lying between them. The length of the CDR3 is 14 residues. This CDR3 is CASSPPLADYEQYF. The DNA for the CDR3 is TGTGCCAGCTCACCACCTTTAGCGGACTACGAGCAGTACTTC.

This clonotype was seen many times. This sequence joins TRBV11-2 and TRBJ2-7; D ambiguous. V was pared by 5 bases and J by 1 base, with 15 bases between. Germline values: CDR1 SGHAT, CDR2 FQNNGV. The CDR3 runs 15 residues. The CDR3 DNA follows: TGTGCCAGCAGCCCCTGGCCACCTTATTCCTACGAGCAGTACTTC. This translates into CASSPWPPYSYEQYF.

This clonotype showed up just a few times. The chain joins TRBV19 to TRBJ2-7, with D possibly being TRBD1 (5 bases). Germline CDR1 and CDR2: LNHDA and SQIVND (reference sequence). The CDR3 is 14 residues long. V lost 6 bases and J 7 bases, leaving 19 bases between the germline ends. The CDR3 protein is CASSPGQGPLEQYF. CDR3 nucleotide sequence: TGTGCCAGTAGCCCCGGGCAGGGTCCGCTGGAGCAGTACTTC.

This clonotype was seen only a few times. The rearrangement uses TRBV7-2 and TRBJ2-7, with TRBD1 matching 9 bases. The CDR3 is 15 residues long. Germline CDR1 reads SGHTA; CDR2 reads FQGNSA. V dropped 2 bases and J dropped 5; count of bases not matched to a gene: 7. The CDR3 DNA is TGTGCCAGCAGCTTACTGGGACAGGGTCGTCACGAGCAGTACTTC. Its translation is CASSLLGQGRHEQYF.

The rearrangement joins TRBV5-1 to TRBJ2-5; 7 bases are a match to TRBD1. V dropped 2 bases and J dropped 0; count of bases not matched to a gene: 4. This CDR3 has 15 amino acids. CDR1 is SGHRS, CDR2 YFSETQ, per germline. The CDR3 is CASSFNRGYQETQYF. In DNA form, the CDR3 reads TGCGCCAGCAGCTTCAACAGGGGATACCAAGAGACCCAGTACTTC.

This clonotype was counted between two and nine times. The J gene is TRBJ2-2, the V gene TRBV6-1; a possible D gene is TRBD2 (6 bases). From germline, CDR1 is MNHNS and CDR2 SASEGT. The CDR3 runs 16 residues. V was clipped by 4 bases and J by 6 bases, with 18 bases between them. The CDR3 here is CASSARLVRRAGELFF. The DNA for the CDR3 is TGTGCCAGCAGTGCCCGACTAGTGCGGCGGGCCGGGGAGCTGTTTTTT.

This chain links TRBV5-1 with TRBJ2-3, with D maybe TRBD2 (6 bases). The CDR3 is 13 residues long. Germline V gives CDR1 SGHRS, CDR2 YFSETQ. Trimming left V 4 bases short and J 6 bases short, with 12 bases between. The DNA of the CDR3 is TGCGCCAGCAGCCAGTCCCTAGCGGATACGCAGTATTTT. The encoded protein is CASSQSLADTQYF.

This clonotype has ten or more counts. The rearrangement uses TRBV5-1 and TRBJ2-5; 13 nucleotides align to TRBD2. Germline V lookup: CDR1 SGHRS, CDR2 YFSETQ. J lost 5 bases, V lost 1 base, and 5 bases had no gene match. This CDR3 is 16 amino acids long. The CDR3 DNA reads as TGCGCCAGCAGCTTGATTGCGGGACTAGCGGGGGAGACCCAGTACTTC. This encodes CASSLIAGLAGETQYF.